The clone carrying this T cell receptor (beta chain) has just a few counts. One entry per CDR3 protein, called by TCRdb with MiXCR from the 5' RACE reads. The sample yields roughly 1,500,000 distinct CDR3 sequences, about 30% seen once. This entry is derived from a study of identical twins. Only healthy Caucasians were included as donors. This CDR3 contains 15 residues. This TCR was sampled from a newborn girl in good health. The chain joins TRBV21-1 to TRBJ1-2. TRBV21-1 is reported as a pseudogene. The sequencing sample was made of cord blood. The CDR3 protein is CASSKGRGRRDGYTF. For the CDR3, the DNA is TGTGCCAGCAGCAAAGGGAGGGGCAGGCGGGATGGCTACACCTTC.